These 3 T cell receptor beta chains were sequenced from one sample in a study of blood T cell repertoires in COVID-19. The repertoire was sequenced with immunoSEQ multiplex PCR; TCRdb's copy has only in-frame clones and lacks some. The table records a few hundred thousand clones, nearly 90% of them present only once. Sequences were obtained from peripheral blood. These TCRs come from a woman in her twenties or thirties with acute or convalescent COVID-19.

V gene TRBV7-8 combines with J gene TRBJ2-3; D gene uncertain. V was clipped by 1 base and J by 2 bases, with 7 bases between them. In germline, CDR1 is SGHVS, CDR2 FQNEAQ. CDR3 length: 14 amino acids. The CDR3 spells CASSLDPLTDTQYF. The CDR3 DNA sequence: TGTGCCAGCAGCTTAGATCCCCTCACAGATACGCAGTATTTT.

The V gene is TRBV27, the J gene TRBJ2-2, with D possibly being TRBD2 (6 bases). Germline lookup yields CDR1 MNHEY and CDR2 SMNVEV (reference sequence). CDR3 size: 16 residues. The V and J ends lost 3 bases and 0 bases respectively, with 11 bases between them. CDR3 region: CASSFDSSANTGELFF. DNA for the CDR3: TGTGCCAGCAGTTTTGATTCTAGCGCGAACACCGGGGAGCTGTTTTTT.

This chain joins TRBV6-2 or TRBV6-3 and TRBJ1-1, with D perhaps matching TRBD1 (6 bases). The germline CDR1 and CDR2 sequences are MNHEY and SVGEGT. CDR3 length: 16 residues. Trimming removed 6 bases at V and 0 bases at J, with 17 bases between. The DNA for the CDR3 is TGTGCCAGCAGCCCAGGGCCCGGGGACATGAACACTGAAGCTTTCTTT. Translating gives CASSPGPGDMNTEAFF.